These 3 T cell receptor beta chains originate from one sample sequenced in a study of siplizumab effects on memory and regulatory T cells (dated by TCRdb to 2018 to 2020). Libraries came from the immunoSEQ multiplex PCR assay. TCRdb provides this immuneACCESS table in a form limited to in-frame rearrangements. Some clones are lacking; in checked studies, under half of them reflect an unresolved V gene, and why the rest are absent is not known. The sample yields 55,000 to 80,000 clones; around 79% were counted once. The leading ten clones occupy 0.42% of the sample. Specimen: memory CD4+ T cells sorted from blood. The sample's cell subset or site label is to be understood as: unstimulated CD4+ memory T cells. These receptors were taken from a human donor in good health.

Remarks on this clone: Other DNA sequences of this sample code for an identical CDR3. The gene calls are TRBV11-2 and TRBJ2-5; a possible D gene is TRBD2 (5 bases). Deletions cut 1 base from V and 5 bases from J, with 5 bases between. Germline values: CDR1 SGHAT, CDR2 FQNNGV. This CDR3 is built from 12 residues. As DNA, the CDR3 is TGTGCCAGCAGCTTAGCGGGGGAGACCCAGTACTTC. This gives the protein CASSLAGETQYF.

This clone showed up just a few times. The chain has TRBV11-3 and TRBJ2-2; no definite D call. There are 14 residues in the CDR3. Trimming removed 4 bases at V and 8 bases at J, with 14 bases between. The V gene's germline CDR1 is SGHNT and CDR2 YENEEA. CDR3 in DNA: TGTGCCAGCAGCTCCTTTTTAAGTTCGGGGGAGCTGTTTTTT. This sequence encodes CASSSFLSSGELFF.

This chain connects TRBV28 to TRBJ2-5; 8 bases match TRBD1. The J call may be wrong; the DNA end is better matched by TRBJ2-7. The CDR3 spans 14 residues. Germline V CDR1 and CDR2: MDHEN, SYDVKM. This chain's CDR3 is CASSFSTGVYEQYF. Here the CDR3 DNA reads TGTGCCAGCAGTTTCTCGACAGGGGTCTACGAGCAGTACTTC.